This is a list of T cell receptor beta chains from one sample in a study of cytomegalovirus exposure and HLA in healthy donors. Assay used: immunoSEQ multiplex PCR; TCRdb lists only in-frame clones, some missing. The sample consists of under 150,000 clones, roughly three quarters of them appearing once. The sequencing input was PBMCs. These receptors originate from a woman between 35 and 50 years old in good health and CMV-seronegative. Both conserved end residues are part of each CDR3. D genes are given only for firm matches. Size tells how often a clone was seen (once, few, many) or the class of an expanded clone, and some rows leave it out.

clone_size	d_call	j_call	v_call	cdr3_aa	cdr3_nt
NA	TRBD1	TRBJ1-5	TRBV28	CASSPARTGQPQHF	TGTGCCAGCAGTCCAGCAAGGACAGGTCAGCCCCAGCATTTT
few	NA	TRBJ1-1	TRBV30	CAWSVAGGAFF	TGTGCCTGGAGTGTTGCCGGAGGGGCTTTCTTT
NA	NA	TRBJ1-2	TRBV6-5	CASSYAGQPPYGYTF	TGTGCCAGCAGTTACGCAGGACAGCCCCCTTATGGCTACACCTTC
NA	NA	TRBJ2-5	TRBV7-9	CSSSLSGETQYF	TGTTCCAGCAGCTTGAGTGGAGAGACCCAGTACTTC
NA	NA	TRBJ2-7	TRBV4-1	CASSQVFKPLSSYEQYF	TGCGCCAGCAGCCAAGTATTTAAGCCTCTTAGCTCCTACGAGCAGTACTTC
NA	NA	TRBJ1-5	TRBV6-4	CASSPSTDSNQPQHF	TGTGCCAGCAGTCCGTCGACTGATAGCAATCAGCCCCAGCATTTT
NA	TRBD1	TRBJ1-2	TRBV27	CASYGQGKFGYTF	TGTGCCAGCTATGGACAGGGAAAGTTTGGCTACACCTTC
NA	NA	TRBJ1-2	TRBV2	CASITDRLNGYTF	TGTGCCAGCATCACGGACAGACTCAATGGCTACACCTTC
NA	NA	TRBJ1-2	TRBV28	CASSFVGYTTLHGYTF	TGTGCCAGCAGTTTCGTTGGGTATACTACTTTACATGGCTACACCTTC
NA	TRBD2	TRBJ2-7	TRBV4-2	CASSQDPSSGGRYEQYF	TGTGCCAGCAGCCAAGACCCGTCCAGCGGGGGCCGGTACGAGCAGTACTTC
NA	TRBD2	TRBJ2-1	TRBV2	CASTGLAALGNNEQFF	TGTGCCAGCACTGGACTAGCGGCCCTCGGGAACAATGAGCAGTTCTTC
NA	NA	TRBJ1-5	TRBV9	CASSVAPLEYSNQPQHF	TGTGCCAGCAGCGTAGCCCCCCTAGAGTATAGCAATCAGCCCCAGCATTTT
once	NA	TRBJ1-1	TRBV5-1	CASRLRVRRNTEAFF	TGCGCCAGCAGGTTGCGCGTACGGAGGAACACTGAAGCTTTCTTT
NA	TRBD1	TRBJ2-3	TRBV5-1	CASSLGHLRDSRSDTQYF	TGCGCCAGCAGCTTGGGACACCTCCGGGACAGTCGTTCAGATACGCAGTATTTT
few	NA	TRBJ2-7	TRBV5-1	CASSLAAGPYEQYF	TGCGCCAGCAGCTTGGCCGCGGGTCCCTACGAGCAGTACTTC
NA	NA	TRBJ2-7	TRBV10-1	CASSVNPETYEQYF	TGCGCCAGCAGTGTTAACCCGGAGACCTACGAGCAGTACTTC
NA	NA	TRBJ1-2	TRBV7-9	CSSSSYSPGPGYTF	TGTTCCAGCAGCTCTTATTCCCCAGGGCCTGGCTACACCTTC
NA	NA	TRBJ2-5	TRBV5-6	CASSLGGGRETQYF	TGTGCCAGCAGCTTGGGGGGAGGTCGAGAGACCCAGTACTTC
NA	NA	TRBJ1-2	TRBV28	CAIAGLNYGYTF	TGTGCCATTGCGGGCCTTAACTATGGCTACACCTTC
NA	NA	TRBJ1-2	TRBV29-1	CSVGPGGMANYGYTF	TGCAGCGTTGGCCCGGGGGGCATGGCTAACTATGGCTACACCTTC
NA	TRBD2	TRBJ2-1	TRBV6-1	CASSLAGAQREQFF	TGTGCCAGCAGCCTAGCGGGGGCCCAGAGGGAGCAGTTCTTC
NA	TRBD1	TRBJ2-7	TRBV11-2	CASSFARTGGSYEQYF	TGTGCCAGCAGTTTCGCCCGGACAGGGGGCTCCTACGAGCAGTACTTC
NA	NA	TRBJ1-6	TRBV28	CASSPPGGLDYSPLHF	TGTGCCAGCAGTCCTCCGGGGGGCCTAGATTATTCACCCCTCCACTTT
NA	TRBD1	TRBJ2-7	TRBV7-9	CASSSRGQGASYEQYF	TGTGCCAGCAGCTCGAGGGGACAGGGGGCTTCCTACGAGCAGTACTTC
NA	TRBD2	TRBJ2-1	TRBV7-2	CASSTGLPLENEQFF	TGTGCCAGCAGTACGGGACTACCCCTGGAGAATGAGCAGTTCTTC
NA	NA	TRBJ2-7	TRBV10-3	CAISERVRGEQYF	TGTGCCATCAGTGAAAGGGTACGGGGCGAGCAGTACTTC
NA	TRBD1	TRBJ2-5	TRBV5-6	CASSFMTGTGSSETQYF	TGTGCCAGCAGCTTCATGACCGGGACAGGGTCATCGGAGACCCAGTACTTC
NA	NA	TRBJ2-3	TRBV2	CASSESSDTQYF	TGTGCCAGCAGCGAGTCATCAGATACGCAGTATTTT
NA	TRBD2	TRBJ2-7	TRBV5-1	CASSVGLAEFGEQYF	TGCGCCAGCAGCGTCGGACTAGCCGAGTTTGGGGAGCAGTACTTC
NA	NA	TRBJ1-6	TRBV27	CASSLLHRTGNSPLHF	TGTGCCAGCAGTCTTCTCCATCGGACGGGGAATTCACCCCTCCACTTT
NA	NA	TRBJ2-5	TRBV5-1	CASSLAGYQETQYF	TGCGCCAGCAGCTTGGCCGGGTACCAAGAGACCCAGTACTTC
NA	NA	TRBJ2-3	TRBV28	CASTSSTSSTDTQYF	TGTGCCAGCACCTCGAGCACCTCTAGCACAGATACGCAGTATTTT
NA	TRBD2	TRBJ2-3	TRBV7-6	CASSPGLAGSTDTQYF	TGTGCCAGCAGCCCCGGACTAGCGGGGTCCACAGATACGCAGTATTTT
NA	NA	TRBJ2-3	TRBV7-9	CASSLNGIPTDTQYF	TGTGCCAGCAGCTTAAACGGGATCCCCACAGATACGCAGTATTTT
once	TRBD1	TRBJ1-6	TRBV28	CAGQTGRRNSPLHF	TGTGCCGGCCAGACAGGGAGGAGGAATTCACCCCTCCACTTT
NA	NA	TRBJ2-6	TRBV11-3	CASSLDQGGSSGANVLTF	TGTGCCAGCAGCTTAGATCAGGGGGGTAGCTCTGGGGCCAACGTCCTGACTTTC
NA	TRBD1	TRBJ1-2	TRBV7-9	CASSRRTGLSLWGYTF	TGTGCCAGCAGCCGACGGACAGGCTTATCTCTGTGGGGCTACACCTTC
NA	TRBD2	TRBJ2-1	TRBV12-5	CASGLVWGWTSRYSEQFF	TGTGCTAGTGGTTTGGTATGGGGATGGACTAGTAGGTACAGTGAGCAGTTCTTC
NA	TRBD1	TRBJ1-1	TRBV28	CASSSDGQGTEAFF	TGTGCCAGCAGCTCGGACGGACAGGGCACTGAAGCTTTCTTC
NA	NA	TRBJ1-3	TRBV6-1	CASSEEGYPGNTIYF	TGTGCCAGCAGTGAGGAGGGATATCCCGGAAACACCATATATTTT
once	TRBD2	TRBJ2-5	TRBV6-5	CASSYSMREGLETQYF	TGTGCCAGCAGTTACTCGATGAGGGAGGGCCTTGAGACCCAGTACTTC
NA	NA	TRBJ2-1	TRBV7-8	CASSRAPNEQFF	TGTGCCAGCAGCCGTGCGCCGAATGAGCAGTTCTTC
once	NA	TRBJ2-5	TRBV6-1	CASGQRVETQYF	TGTGCCAGCGGCCAGCGGGTTGAGACCCAGTACTTC
NA	TRBD1	TRBJ1-4	TRBV27	CASRTGRLEKLFF	TGTGCCAGCAGGACAGGGCGGTTGGAAAAACTGTTTTTT